This passage covers 29 T cell receptor beta chains from one sample sequenced in a study of identical twins. MiXCR was run by TCRdb on the 5' RACE reads, yielding one entry per CDR3 protein. This table holds 470,000 or so distinct CDR3 sequences, approximately 25% found once. The sample was also reused in another study, on T cells expressing NK-cell markers.

Sample: CD4+ T cells sorted from blood. These receptors were collected from a woman younger than 35 in good health.

This clonotype has more than one count but fewer than ten. The chain is built from TRBV10-3 and TRBJ2-3; D uncertain. The V end was cut by 4 bases, the J end by 5 bases, with 7 bases between. The CDR3 loop spans 12 amino acids. Germline V gene data show CDR1 as ENHRY and CDR2 as SYGVKD. This CDR3 is CAISGAQDTQYF. CDR3 coding DNA: TGTGCCATCAGTGGAGCACAAGATACGCAGTATTTT.

This chain uses TRBV10-3 with TRBJ2-1, with 10 bases matching TRBD2. Germline-derived CDR1 and CDR2 are ENHRY and SYGVKD. The trim removed 6 bases at V and 6 bases at J, leaving 8 bases unmatched. The CDR3 is 15 amino acids. The CDR3 nucleotides are TGTGCCATCAGAGATAGCGGGGGGCAGGGCAATGAGCAGTTCTTC. This sequence encodes CAIRDSGGQGNEQFF.

The sample holds many counts of this clonotype. The chain combines TRBV9 with TRBJ2-1, with D unclear. Trimming left V 1 base short and J 3 bases short, with 17 bases between. There are 17 residues in the CDR3. Germline values: CDR1 SGDLS, CDR2 YYNGEE. The CDR3 bases are TGTGCCAGCAGCGTAAACATGGAGTCAGGCAACTACAATGAGCAGTTCTTC. It yields the protein CASSVNMESGNYNEQFF. Full variable domain (outside the CDR3, taken from reference TRBV9 and TRBJ2-1): DSGVTQTPKHLITATGQRVTLRCSPRSGDLSVYWYQQSLDQGLQFLIQYYNGEERAKGNILERFSAQQFPDLHSELNLSSLELGDSALYFCASSVNMESGNYNEQFFGPGTRLTVL.

The chain couples TRBV24-1 to TRBJ2-3; D might be TRBD1 or TRBD2, each matching 5 bases. Trimming removed 4 bases at V and 5 bases at J, with 12 bases between. The CDR3 is 14 amino acids. CDR1 KGHDR and CDR2 SFDVKD come from the germline V gene. The CDR3 coding sequence is TGTGCCACCAGTGACCAGGGCCGGGGAGATACGCAGTATTTT. It is translated as CATSDQGRGDTQYF.

The chain joins TRBV20-1 to TRBJ1-2; possible D gene TRBD1, 5 bases. CDR3 length: 12 amino acids. Looked up from germline, CDR1 is DFQATT and CDR2 is SNEGSKA (reference sequence). CDR3 residues: CAIEGAGVSYTF. The DNA for the CDR3 is TGCGCCATAGAAGGGGCAGGAGTTAGCTACACCTTC.

This clonotype appeared a single time. The chain uses TRBV9 and TRBJ2-7; a possible D gene is TRBD2 (6 bases). Germline loops: CDR1 SGDLS, CDR2 YYNGEE. The CDR3 totals 15 residues. The ends were cut back, 4 bases at V and 0 bases at J, with 14 bases in the middle. For the CDR3, the DNA is TGTGCCAGCAGCCCCGGGGTAGCGGACTCCTACGAGCAGTACTTC. It encodes CASSPGVADSYEQYF.

As to this clonotype: A read error is likely, as this CDR3 ends without the conserved phenylalanine or tryptophan. V is TRBV4-2 and J is TRBJ2-4; D is possibly TRBD2 (6 bases). The germline V and J ends were trimmed by 6 bases and 3 bases, with 18 bases remaining between them. CDR1 and CDR2 from the germline V gene are LGHNA and YNFKEQ. This CDR3 contains 16 residues. CDR3 nucleotides: TGTGCCAGCAGTCCCCCGGGCGGGACGCACAAAAACATTCAGTACGTC. Translating it yields CASSPPGGTHKNIQYV.

This clonotype has ten or more counts. The genes are TRBV7-9 and TRBJ2-3; no firm D call. Trimming stripped 3 bases from V and 0 bases from J, with 4 bases between. Germline lookup yields CDR1 SEHNR and CDR2 FQNEAQ (reference sequence). The CDR3 totals 13 residues. The CDR3 nucleotides read TGTGCCAGCAGCTTTGCTAGCACAGATACGCAGTATTTT. Translating it yields CASSFASTDTQYF.

This clonotype was seen only a few times. This chain links TRBV5-1 with TRBJ2-1, with 16 bases aligning to TRBD2. The V gene end was trimmed by 7 bases and the J gene end by 1 base; junction bases not matched to a gene: 11. Germline CDR1 reads SGHRS; CDR2 reads YFSETQ. The CDR3 length is 19 residues. CDR3 sequence reads: CASSPGTSGGALSYNEQFF. The CDR3 region has the DNA TGCGCCAGCTCGCCGGGGACTAGCGGGGGGGCCTTATCCTACAATGAGCAGTTCTTC.

This clonotype was seen more than once but under ten times. The J gene is TRBJ2-6, the V gene TRBV6-5; 7 bases line up with TRBD1. The CDR3 extends over 17 amino acids. V lost 0 bases, J lost 0 bases, and 2 bases stayed unmatched. In germline, CDR1 is MNHEY, CDR2 SVGAGI. The CDR3 here is CASSYSGTASGANVLTF. The CDR3 DNA is TGTGCCAGCAGTTACTCAGGGACAGCCTCTGGGGCCAACGTCCTGACTTTC.

A few counts support this clonotype. V is TRBV5-1 and J is TRBJ2-7, with 8 bases lining up with TRBD2. In germline, CDR1 is SGHRS, CDR2 YFSETQ. Trimming removed 4 bases from V and 2 bases from J; junction bases left unmatched: 14. The CDR3 consists of 17 residues. The CDR3, as DNA: TGCGCCAGCAGCCAGAAACCCTCCAGCGGGAGCACCTACGAGCAGTACTTC. The encoded protein is CASSQKPSSGSTYEQYF.

V and J are TRBV5-1 and TRBJ1-1; possible D gene TRBD1, 6 bases. Germline CDR1 SGHRS, CDR2 YFSETQ. V was pared by 0 bases and J by 4 bases, with 16 bases between. The CDR3 loop spans 16 amino acids. The CDR3 here is CASSLGPQGEGTEAFF. DNA of the CDR3: TGCGCCAGCAGCTTGGGACCACAGGGAGAGGGCACTGAAGCTTTCTTT.

The V call is TRBV6-2 or TRBV6-3, the J call TRBJ1-6; 7 nucleotides line up with TRBD1. V lost 0 bases to trimming and J lost 0 bases; unmatched junction nucleotides: 8. The germline CDR1 and CDR2 sequences are MNHEY and SVGEGT. The length of the CDR3 is 19 residues. CDR3 sequence: CASSYSTGESSSYNSPLHF. Here the CDR3 DNA reads TGTGCCAGCAGTTACTCAACAGGGGAATCCTCCTCCTATAATTCACCCCTCCACTTT.

The rearrangement uses TRBV7-9 and TRBJ1-1; no definite D call. V was shortened by 1 base and J by 4 bases, with 13 bases between the two germline ends. Germline CDR1 and CDR2: SEHNR and FQNEAQ (reference sequence). CDR3 length: 15 amino acids. The chain's CDR3 is CASSLGGGSSTEAFF. The CDR3 nucleotides read TGTGCCAGCAGCTTAGGGGGAGGGTCTTCCACTGAAGCTTTCTTT.

The genes are TRBV11-2 and TRBJ2-1; 8 positions match TRBD2. Germline V gene sequence: CDR1 SGHAT, CDR2 FQNNGV. CDR3 size: 15 residues. Unmatched junction bases numbered 8, after V lost 2 bases and J lost 8 bases. The CDR3 region is CASSLMAGGVDEQFF. The CDR3 DNA follows: TGTGCCAGCAGCTTAATGGCGGGAGGTGTGGATGAGCAGTTCTTC.

The chain carries TRBV20-1 and TRBJ2-1, with 9 bases aligning to TRBD2. With 5 bases clipped from V and 8 bases from J, the junction kept 10 bases outside the gene matches. CDR3 length equals 14 residues. Germline assignment: CDR1 DFQATT and CDR2 SNEGSKA (reference sequence). CDR3 amino acids: CSARFSGRSHEQFF. CDR3 in DNA: TGCAGTGCTCGCTTTAGCGGGAGAAGCCATGAGCAGTTCTTC.

V and J are TRBV3-1 and TRBJ1-1; a possible D gene is TRBD1 (5 bases). Germline values: CDR1 LGHDT, CDR2 YNNKEL (reference sequence). The CDR3 loop spans 11 amino acids. Between the trimmed V and J ends, which lost 9 bases and 7 bases, there was a span of 12 bases. The CDR3 DNA reads TGTGCCAGTACCGGGGCCCATGAAGCTTTCTTT. This sequence encodes CASTGAHEAFF.

The chain employs TRBV18 and TRBJ1-4; D is possibly TRBD1 (5 bases). The CDR3 runs to 16 residues. Trimming removed 5 bases from V and 8 bases from J, with 21 bases in between. CDR1 and CDR2 (germline): KGHSH, LQKENI. The CDR3 spells CASSDNPPDMSEKLFF. CDR3 DNA: TGTGCCAGCTCAGACAACCCCCCGGACATGAGCGAAAAACTGTTTTTT.

Notes on this clonotype: Germline and junction disagree at one end, which may indicate a read error. The rearrangement uses TRBV12-3 or TRBV12-4 and TRBJ1-1; TRBD1 might be the D (5 bases). The CDR3 length is 19 residues. The CDR3 reads CAISLKYLDGTDMNTEAFF. CDR3 in DNA: TGTGCCATCAGTCTAAAGTACCTCGACGGAACGGACATGAACACTGAAGCTTTCTTT.

The rearrangement uses TRBV6-1 and TRBJ2-7; D is perhaps TRBD1 or TRBD2 (5 bases each). The CDR3 totals 17 residues. Per germline, CDR1 MNHNS and CDR2 SASEGT. V was pared by 7 bases and J by 2 bases, with 24 bases between. CDR3 sequence: CASTPGGKAWVPYEQYF. Written as DNA, the CDR3 is TGTGCCAGCACACCTGGGGGTAAGGCCTGGGTCCCCTACGAGCAGTACTTC.

This clonotype has just a few counts. The CDR3, as DNA: TGCAGTGCTAGGCGGGGGGCTGGGGCCAACGTCCTGACTTTC. This sequence encodes CSARRGAGANVLTF. This chain links TRBV20-1 with TRBJ2-6, with 8 bases aligning to TRBD2. The junction had 0 bases not matched to a gene; V was cut back by 3 bases and J by 2 bases. Per the germline V gene, CDR1 is DFQATT and CDR2 is SNEGSKA (reference sequence). The CDR3 length is 14 residues.

The V and J genes are TRBV20-1 and TRBJ2-3; 8 nucleotides match TRBD2. Germline V gives CDR1 DFQATT, CDR2 SNEGSKA (reference sequence). V trimming: 1 base; J trimming: 2 bases; junction bases outside the gene matches: 14. This CDR3 comprises 18 residues. The DNA of the CDR3 is TGCAGTGCTAGAGGATTTCCCCTGGCGGGGGGCCACACAGATACGCAGTATTTT. Its protein product is CSARGFPLAGGHTDTQYF.

In its sample, this clonotype was seen many times. This chain links TRBV12-3 or TRBV12-4 with TRBJ1-4, with 7 bases fitting TRBD1. CDR3 length equals 14 residues. J was trimmed by 3 bases and V by 7 bases; bases with no gene match: 5. The CDR3 reads CASTQTGSNEKLFF. CDR3 DNA: TGTGCCAGCACGCAGACAGGGTCTAATGAAAAACTGTTTTTT.

The rearrangement links TRBV25-1 to TRBJ2-2; D gene unclear. V dropped 6 bases and J dropped 1 base, with 9 bases sitting between them. Germline assignment: CDR1 MGHDK and CDR2 SYGVNS. This CDR3 is built from 14 residues. The CDR3 region is CASSPPWNTGELFF. Written as DNA, the CDR3 is TGTGCCAGCAGCCCACCTTGGAACACCGGGGAGCTGTTTTTT.

This rearrangement joins TRBV6-1 to TRBJ2-1; D possibly corresponds to TRBD2 (6 bases). V lost 0 bases to trimming and J lost 4 bases, with 10 bases between them. The CDR3 runs to 15 residues. Germline CDR1 is MNHNS and CDR2 is SASEGT. The CDR3 DNA sequence: TGTGCCAGCAGTGAAGCTAGCGGATTTTACAATGAGCAGTTCTTC. Translating gives CASSEASGFYNEQFF.

This chain connects TRBV5-1 to TRBJ2-7; TRBD1 or TRBD2 may be the D gene (5 bases each). There are 14 residues in the CDR3. The V end lost 0 bases, the J end lost 3 bases, and 10 bases lay between the germline ends. CDR1 SGHRS and CDR2 YFSETQ come from the germline V gene. The CDR3 nucleotides read TGCGCCAGCAGCTTGGCCCGGGGCAACTACGAGCAGTACTTC. It yields the protein CASSLARGNYEQYF.

The CDR3 DNA sequence: TGCAGCGTTTCCTCAGACAGGGACGAGCAGTACTTC. Translation: CSVSSDRDEQYF. The V call is TRBV29-1, the J call TRBJ2-7, with 7 bases matching TRBD1. CDR1 is SQVTM and CDR2 is ANQGSEA in the germline V gene. V trimming: 5 bases; J trimming: 5 bases; junction bases outside the gene matches: 6. The CDR3 sequence is 12 residues long.

This clonotype was observed a handful of times. The chain employs TRBV10-3 and TRBJ2-3, with 8 bases matching TRBD2. Germline trimming cut 6 bases from V and 1 base from J; bases unmatched to any gene: 9. Per the germline V gene, CDR1 is ENHRY and CDR2 is SYGVKD. The CDR3 has 16 residues. CDR3 region: CAISRLSGDRTDTQYF. The CDR3 DNA is TGTGCCATCAGCCGACTTAGCGGGGACCGCACAGATACGCAGTATTTT.

The J gene is TRBJ2-7, the V gene TRBV7-9, with D tentatively TRBD2 (6 bases). CDR3 length: 14 amino acids. CDR1 SEHNR and CDR2 FQNEAQ come from the germline V gene (reference sequence). Trimming pared 2 bases from V and 5 bases from J, leaving 13 bases between. The CDR3 is CASSLQTSHNEQYF. The CDR3, as DNA: TGTGCCAGCAGCTTACAGACTAGTCACAACGAGCAGTACTTC.